Described below is a single T cell receptor (beta chain) sequence and its context. These data belong to a study of regulatory T cells in long-lasting Graves disease. V lost 4 bases and J 7 bases, leaving 11 bases between the germline ends. Germline-derived CDR1 and CDR2 are SGHDN and FVKESK. The CDR3 extends over 14 amino acids. As for time point: persistent/refractory GD, antithyroid drugs over 5 years with positive TRAb. From PBMCs, RNA was extracted and then used to make the TCR library. Both iRepertoire HTBI primers and Arm-PCR of CDR3 regions were used to build the TCR beta libraries. TCRdb reprocessed the multiplex PCR reads with MiXCR, giving one entry per CDR3 protein. Found here are 500,000 to 700,000 distinct CDR3 sequences, 25% to 35% of them singletons; the top ten hold around 42%.

The sequence was obtained from a female donor with Graves disease. Sequenced material: peripheral blood mononuclear cells (PBMCs), taken when the disease was refractory, from a patient treated with antithyroid drugs. V gene TRBV14 combines with J gene TRBJ1-6, with no clear D. The CDR3 DNA follows: TGTGCCAGCAGCCGAGACATCGGCAATTCACCCCTCCACTTT. Its protein is CASSRDIGNSPLHF.